The TCR beta chain described here comes from a study of T cells after yellow fever vaccination. V shed 0 bases and J shed 0 bases, with 6 bases lying between them. This CDR3 region has 14 residues. In germline, CDR1 is SGHRS, CDR2 YFSETQ. TCRdb used MiXCR to reprocess the 5' RACE reads, holding one entry per CDR3 protein. This table holds fewer than 350,000 distinct CDR3 sequences, roughly 8.7% found once. This specimen was PBMCs, taken on the day of the first yellow fever vaccination. The rearrangement uses TRBV5-1 and TRBJ1-1; D remains ambiguous. This receptor was identified in a man younger than 35 who received the YFV17D yellow fever vaccine. CDR3 DNA sequence: TGCGCCAGCAGCTTGGGAGACATGAACACTGAAGCTTTCTTT. Amino acids: CASSLGDMNTEAFF.